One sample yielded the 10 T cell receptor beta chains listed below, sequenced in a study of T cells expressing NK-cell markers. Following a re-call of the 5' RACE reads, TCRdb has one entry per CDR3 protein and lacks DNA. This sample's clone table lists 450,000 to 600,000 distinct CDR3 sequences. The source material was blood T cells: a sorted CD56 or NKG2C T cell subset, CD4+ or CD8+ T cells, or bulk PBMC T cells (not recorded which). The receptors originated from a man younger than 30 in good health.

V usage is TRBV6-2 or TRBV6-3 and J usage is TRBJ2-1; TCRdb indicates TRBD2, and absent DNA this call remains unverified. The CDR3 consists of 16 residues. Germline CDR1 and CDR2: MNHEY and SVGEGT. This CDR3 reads CASSYIPGLTYNEQFF.

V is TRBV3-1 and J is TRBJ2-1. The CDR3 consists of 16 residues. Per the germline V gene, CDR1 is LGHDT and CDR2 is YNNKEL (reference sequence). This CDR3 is CASSPNTGAPYNEQFF.

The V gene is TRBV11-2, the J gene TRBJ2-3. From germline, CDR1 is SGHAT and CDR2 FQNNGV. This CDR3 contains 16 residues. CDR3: CASSLFGVILTDTQYF.

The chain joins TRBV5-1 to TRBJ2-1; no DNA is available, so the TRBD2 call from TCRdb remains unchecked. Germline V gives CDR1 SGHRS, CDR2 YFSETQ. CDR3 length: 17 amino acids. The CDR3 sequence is CASSLRTSGSSYNEQFF.

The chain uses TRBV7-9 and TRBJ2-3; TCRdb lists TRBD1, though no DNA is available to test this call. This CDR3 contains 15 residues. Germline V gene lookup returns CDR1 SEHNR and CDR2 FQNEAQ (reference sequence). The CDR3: CASSPGQGDTDTQYF.

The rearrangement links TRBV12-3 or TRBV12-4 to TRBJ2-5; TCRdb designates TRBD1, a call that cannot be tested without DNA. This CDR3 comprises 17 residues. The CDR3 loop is CASSLALGGLSIETQYF.

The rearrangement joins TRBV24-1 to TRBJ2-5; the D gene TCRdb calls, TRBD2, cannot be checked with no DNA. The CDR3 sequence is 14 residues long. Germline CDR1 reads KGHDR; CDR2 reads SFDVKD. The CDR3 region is CATSVPGTSETQYF.

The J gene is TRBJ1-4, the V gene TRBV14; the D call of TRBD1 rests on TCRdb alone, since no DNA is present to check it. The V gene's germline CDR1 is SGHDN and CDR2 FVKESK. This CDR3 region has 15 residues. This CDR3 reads CASIGGNRPNEKLFF.

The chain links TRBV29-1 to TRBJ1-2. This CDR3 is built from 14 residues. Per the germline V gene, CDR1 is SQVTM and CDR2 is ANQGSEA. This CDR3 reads CSVEESAGRDGYTF.

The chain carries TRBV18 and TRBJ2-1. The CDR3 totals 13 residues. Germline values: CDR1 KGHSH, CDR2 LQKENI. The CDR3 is CASSPLALNEQFF.